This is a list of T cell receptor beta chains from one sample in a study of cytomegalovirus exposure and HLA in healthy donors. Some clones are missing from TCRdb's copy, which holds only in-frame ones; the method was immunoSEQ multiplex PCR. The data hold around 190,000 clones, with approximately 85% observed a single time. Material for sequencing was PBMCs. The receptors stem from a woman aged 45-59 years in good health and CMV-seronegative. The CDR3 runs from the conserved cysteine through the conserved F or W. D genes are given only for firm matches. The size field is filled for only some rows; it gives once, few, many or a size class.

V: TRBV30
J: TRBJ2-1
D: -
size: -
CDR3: CAWSPPPGVQNEQFF
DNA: TGTGCCTGGAGTCCTCCCCCGGGAGTTCAGAATGAGCAGTTCTTC

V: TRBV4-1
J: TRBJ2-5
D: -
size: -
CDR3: CASSQERAGEETQYF
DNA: TGCGCCAGCAGCCAAGAGCGGGCTGGGGAAGAGACCCAGTACTTC

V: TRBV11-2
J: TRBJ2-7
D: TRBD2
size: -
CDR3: CASSPQPGTSGRVYEQYF
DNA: TGTGCCAGCAGCCCGCAACCCGGGACTAGCGGGAGGGTTTACGAGCAGTACTTC

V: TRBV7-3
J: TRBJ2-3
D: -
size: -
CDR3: CASSLVGGGPEGTQYF
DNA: TGTGCCAGCAGCTTAGTAGGGGGAGGGCCCGAGGGTACGCAGTATTTT

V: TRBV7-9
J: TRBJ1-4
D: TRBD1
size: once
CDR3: CASSLAGTEINEKLFF
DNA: TGTGCCAGCAGCTTAGCCGGGACAGAGATTAATGAAAAACTGTTTTTT

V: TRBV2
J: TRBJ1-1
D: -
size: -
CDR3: CASSPGTEAFF
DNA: TGTGCCAGCAGCCCCGGCACTGAAGCTTTCTTT

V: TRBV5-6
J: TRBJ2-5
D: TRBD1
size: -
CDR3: CASSRTGTEETQYF
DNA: TGTGCCAGCAGCCGGACAGGGACTGAAGAGACCCAGTACTTC

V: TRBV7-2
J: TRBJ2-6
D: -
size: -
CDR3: CASSPHRTGANVLTF
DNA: TGTGCCAGCAGCCCCCACAGGACTGGGGCCAACGTCCTGACTTTC

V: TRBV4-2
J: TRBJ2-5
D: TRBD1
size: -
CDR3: CASSQERDREQETQYF
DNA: TGTGCCAGCAGCCAAGAGAGGGACAGGGAACAAGAGACCCAGTACTTC

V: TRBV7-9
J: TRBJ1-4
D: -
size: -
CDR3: CASSLVRQTATNEKLFF
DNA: TGTGCCAGCAGCTTAGTACGGCAGACAGCAACTAATGAAAAACTGTTTTTT

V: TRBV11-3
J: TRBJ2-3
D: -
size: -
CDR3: CASSLELTDTQYF
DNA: TGTGCCAGCAGCTTAGAGCTAACAGATACGCAGTATTTT

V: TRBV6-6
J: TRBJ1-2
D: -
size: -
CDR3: CASSSDGTKGYTF
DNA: TGTGCCAGCAGTTCCGACGGAACTAAGGGCTACACCTTC

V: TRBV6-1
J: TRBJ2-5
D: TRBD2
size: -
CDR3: CASSASGRDHF
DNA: TGTGCCAGCAGTGCTAGCGGGAGAGACCACTTC

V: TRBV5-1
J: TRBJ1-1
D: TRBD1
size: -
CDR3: CASSLSGTGVTEAFF
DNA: TGCGCCAGCAGCTTGAGTGGGACAGGAGTCACTGAAGCTTTCTTT

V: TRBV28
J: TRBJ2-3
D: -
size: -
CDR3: CASSLDSDQQGETQYF
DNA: TGTGCCAGCAGTTTAGATTCCGATCAACAGGGTGAGACGCAGTATTTT

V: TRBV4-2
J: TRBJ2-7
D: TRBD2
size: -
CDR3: CASSPGLAATYEQYF
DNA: TGTGCCAGCAGCCCGGGACTAGCGGCCACCTACGAGCAGTACTTC

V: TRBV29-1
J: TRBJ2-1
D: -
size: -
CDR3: CSVVVGFDEQFF
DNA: TGCAGCGTTGTCGTCGGGTTTGATGAGCAGTTCTTC

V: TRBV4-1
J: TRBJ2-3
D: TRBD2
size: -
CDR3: CASSQNPGLASTDTQYF
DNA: TGCGCCAGCAGCCAAAACCCGGGACTAGCGTCCACAGATACGCAGTATTTT

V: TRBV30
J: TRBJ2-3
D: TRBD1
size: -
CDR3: CAWNRGNTDTQYF
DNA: TGTGCCTGGAACAGGGGGAACACAGATACGCAGTATTTT

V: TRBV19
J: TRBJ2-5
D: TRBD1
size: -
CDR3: CASSIGSGGRRKETQYF
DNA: TGTGCCAGTAGTATCGGATCAGGGGGCAGGCGGAAGGAGACCCAGTACTTC

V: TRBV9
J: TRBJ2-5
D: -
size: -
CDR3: CASSVAAGQKETQYF
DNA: TGTGCCAGCAGCGTAGCGGCAGGGCAGAAAGAGACCCAGTACTTC

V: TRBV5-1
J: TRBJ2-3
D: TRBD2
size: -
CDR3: CASSLAILAGDTSTDTQYF
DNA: TGCGCCAGCAGCTTGGCCATCCTAGCGGGAGACACCAGCACAGATACGCAGTATTTT

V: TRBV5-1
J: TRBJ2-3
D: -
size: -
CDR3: CASSEDYTDTQYF
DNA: TGCGCCAGCAGCGAGGACTACACAGATACGCAGTATTTT

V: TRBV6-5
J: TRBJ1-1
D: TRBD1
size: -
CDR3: CASSQQGGIEAFF
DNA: TGTGCCAGCAGTCAACAGGGGGGTATTGAGGCTTTCTTT

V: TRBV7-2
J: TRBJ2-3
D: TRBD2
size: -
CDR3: CASRTPGLAGPDTQYF
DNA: TGTGCCAGCAGAACTCCGGGACTAGCGGGACCAGATACGCAGTATTTT

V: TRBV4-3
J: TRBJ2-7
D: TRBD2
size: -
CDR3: CASSLTSAYEQYF
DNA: TGCGCCAGCAGCCTCACTAGCGCTTACGAGCAGTACTTC

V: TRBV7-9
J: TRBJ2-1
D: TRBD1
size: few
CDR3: CASSPGQYNEQFF
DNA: TGTGCCAGCAGCCCGGGACAGTACAATGAGCAGTTCTTC

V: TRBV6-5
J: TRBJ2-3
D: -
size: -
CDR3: CASSYWRDPTDTQYF
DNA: TGTGCCAGCAGTTACTGGCGGGACCCCACAGATACGCAGTATTTT

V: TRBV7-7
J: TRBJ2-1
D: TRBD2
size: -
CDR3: CASSSGGLAGAEEQFF
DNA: TGTGCCAGCAGCTCGGGAGGGCTAGCGGGAGCGGAAGAGCAGTTCTTC

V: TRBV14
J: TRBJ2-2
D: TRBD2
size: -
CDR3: CASSQEAGVNTGELFF
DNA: TGTGCCAGCAGCCAAGAAGCGGGAGTGAACACCGGGGAGCTGTTTTTT

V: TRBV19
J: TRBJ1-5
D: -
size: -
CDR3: CASSIFGSNQPQHF
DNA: TGTGCCAGTAGTATTTTCGGTAGCAATCAGCCCCAGCATTTT

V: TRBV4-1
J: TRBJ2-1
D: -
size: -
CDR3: CASSQAISSYNEQFF
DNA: TGCGCCAGCAGCCAAGCAATTAGCTCCTACAATGAGCAGTTCTTC

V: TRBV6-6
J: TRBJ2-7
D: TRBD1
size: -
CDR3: CASSYSQGAGEQYF
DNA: TGTGCCAGCAGTTACTCTCAGGGGGCGGGTGAGCAGTACTTC

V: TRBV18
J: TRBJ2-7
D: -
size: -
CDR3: CASSPGRGRRNEQYF
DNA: TGTGCCAGCTCACCAGGACGAGGGAGGCGGAACGAGCAGTACTTC

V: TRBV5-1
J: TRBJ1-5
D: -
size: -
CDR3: CASSLGENQPQHF
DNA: TGCGCCAGCAGCTTGGGGGAGAATCAGCCCCAGCATTTT

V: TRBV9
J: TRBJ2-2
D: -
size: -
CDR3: CASSVGLANTGELFF
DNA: TGTGCCAGCAGCGTAGGGCTTGCAAACACCGGGGAGCTGTTTTTT

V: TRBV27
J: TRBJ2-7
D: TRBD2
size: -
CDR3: CASSWGGNSYEQYF
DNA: TGTGCCAGCAGTTGGGGGGGTAACTCCTACGAGCAGTACTTC

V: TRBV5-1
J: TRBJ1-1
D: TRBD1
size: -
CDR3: CASSSEPQGLSTEAFF
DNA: TGCGCCAGCAGCTCAGAACCACAGGGGTTGAGCACTGAAGCTTTCTTT

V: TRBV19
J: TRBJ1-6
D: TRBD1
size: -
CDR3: CASSAGTGIHF
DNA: TGTGCCAGTAGTGCCGGGACAGGGATCCACTTT

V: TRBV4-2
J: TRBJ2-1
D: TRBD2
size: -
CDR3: CASSPKGLAGDLGSYNEQFF
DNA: TGTGCCAGCAGCCCAAAAGGATTAGCGGGAGATTTGGGTTCCTACAATGAGCAGTTCTTC

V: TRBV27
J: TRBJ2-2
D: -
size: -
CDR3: CASTSGQLNTGELFF
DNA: TGTGCCAGCACCTCAGGACAGCTTAACACCGGGGAGCTGTTTTTT

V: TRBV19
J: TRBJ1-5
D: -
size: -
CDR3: CASSSRGDQPQHF
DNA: TGTGCCAGTAGTTCCAGGGGCGATCAGCCCCAGCATTTT

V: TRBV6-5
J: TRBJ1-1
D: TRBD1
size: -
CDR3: CASSYSRATGDTEAFF
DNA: TGTGCCAGCAGTTACTCGAGGGCGACAGGGGACACTGAAGCTTTCTTT

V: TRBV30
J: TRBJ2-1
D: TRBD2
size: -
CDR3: CAWSVYSGRAGEQFF
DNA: TGTGCCTGGAGTGTTTATAGCGGGAGGGCCGGTGAGCAGTTCTTC

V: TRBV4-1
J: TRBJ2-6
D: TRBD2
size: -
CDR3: CASSQDRGGLYSGANVLTF
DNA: TGCGCCAGCAGCCAAGATCGGGGGGGCCTGTACTCTGGGGCCAACGTCCTGACTTTC

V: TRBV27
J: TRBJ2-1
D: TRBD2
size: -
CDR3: CASSMTSGGSNEQFF
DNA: TGTGCCAGCAGTATGACTAGCGGGGGGAGCAATGAGCAGTTCTTC

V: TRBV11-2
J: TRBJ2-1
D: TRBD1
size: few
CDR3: CASSLGGQFSSYNEQFF
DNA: TGTGCCAGCAGCTTAGGGGGACAGTTCAGCTCCTACAATGAGCAGTTCTTC

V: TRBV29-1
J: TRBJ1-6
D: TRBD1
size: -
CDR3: CSGGVPTGGYSPLHF
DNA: TGCAGCGGCGGAGTACCCACAGGGGGATATTCACCCCTCCACTTT

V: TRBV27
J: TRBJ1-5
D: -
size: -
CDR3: CASSLSTGYQPQHF
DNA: TGTGCCAGCAGTTTATCTACAGGGTACCAGCCCCAGCATTTT

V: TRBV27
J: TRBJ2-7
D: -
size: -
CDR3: CASSLLGSQYEQYF
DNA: TGTGCCAGCAGTTTATTGGGCTCTCAATACGAGCAGTACTTC

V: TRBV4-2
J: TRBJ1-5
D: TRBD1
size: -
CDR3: CASSQGSPTGGTMGPQHF
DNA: TGTGCCAGCAGCCAAGGATCGCCTACAGGGGGAACTATGGGGCCCCAGCATTTT

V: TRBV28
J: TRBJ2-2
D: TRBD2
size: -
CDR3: CASSSGVNTGELFF
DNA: TGTGCCAGCAGTAGCGGGGTGAACACCGGGGAGCTGTTTTTT

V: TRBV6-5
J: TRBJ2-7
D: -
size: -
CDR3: CASSPRISVHEQYF
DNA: TGTGCCAGCAGTCCACGCATATCAGTCCACGAGCAGTACTTC

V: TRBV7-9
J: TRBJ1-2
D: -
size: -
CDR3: CASSAREYGYTF
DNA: TGTGCCAGCAGCGCGAGAGAGTATGGCTACACCTTC

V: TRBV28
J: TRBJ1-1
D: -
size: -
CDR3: CASNPGMNTEAFF
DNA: TGTGCCAGCAACCCCGGGATGAACACTGAAGCTTTCTTT

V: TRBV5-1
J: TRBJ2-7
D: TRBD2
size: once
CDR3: CASSFSPLSGSIYEQYF
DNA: TGCGCCAGCAGCTTTTCCCCTCTTAGCGGGAGTATCTACGAGCAGTACTTC

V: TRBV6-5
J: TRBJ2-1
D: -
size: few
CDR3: CASGMPYGNEQFF
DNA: TGTGCCAGTGGTATGCCTTACGGCAATGAGCAGTTCTTC

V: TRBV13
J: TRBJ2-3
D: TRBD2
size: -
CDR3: CASSSRLAGDPPDTQYF
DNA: TGTGCCAGCAGCTCCCGACTAGCGGGAGACCCCCCAGATACGCAGTATTTT

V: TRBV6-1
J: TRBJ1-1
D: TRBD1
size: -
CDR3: CASSESGGRAFF
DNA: TGTGCCAGCAGTGAATCAGGGGGGAGAGCTTTCTTT